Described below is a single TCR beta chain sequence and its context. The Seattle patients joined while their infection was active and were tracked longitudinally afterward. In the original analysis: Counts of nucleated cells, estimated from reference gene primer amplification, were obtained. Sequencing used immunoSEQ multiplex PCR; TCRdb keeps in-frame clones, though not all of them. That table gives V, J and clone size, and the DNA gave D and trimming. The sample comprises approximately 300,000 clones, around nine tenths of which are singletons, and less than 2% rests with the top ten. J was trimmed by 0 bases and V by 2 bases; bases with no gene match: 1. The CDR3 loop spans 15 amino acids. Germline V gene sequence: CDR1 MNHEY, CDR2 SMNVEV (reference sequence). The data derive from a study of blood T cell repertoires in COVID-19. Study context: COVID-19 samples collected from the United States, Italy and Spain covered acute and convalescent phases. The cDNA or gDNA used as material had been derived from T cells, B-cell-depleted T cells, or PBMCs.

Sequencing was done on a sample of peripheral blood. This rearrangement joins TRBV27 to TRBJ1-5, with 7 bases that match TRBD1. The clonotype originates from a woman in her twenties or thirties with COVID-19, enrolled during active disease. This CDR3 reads CASSLQGVSNQPQHF. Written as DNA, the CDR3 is TGTGCCAGCAGTTTACAGGGGGTTAGCAATCAGCCCCAGCATTTT.